This T cell receptor (beta chain) emerged from a study of early T cells in non-severe SARS-CoV-2 infection. Regarding the study as a whole: Matching against VDJdb likely underestimated virus-specific expansions, favoring anti-spike CD8.

The length of the CDR3 is 14 residues. The J segment lost 11 bases and the V segment lost 6 bases, leaving 10 bases of the junction unmatched. Germline CDR1 reads SNHLY; CDR2 reads FYNNEI. Unique molecular identifier tags were affixed to discrete cDNA molecules. MiXCR, applied by TCRdb to the 5' RACE reads, yields one record per CDR3 protein. The table lists about 94,000 distinct CDR3 sequences, about 12% of them singletons. To note about this clonotype: The antigen is not known.

This clonotype originated in an adult who was a healthcare worker with PCR-confirmed SARS-CoV-2 infection or an uninfected control (not recorded which). The gene calls are TRBV2 and TRBJ1-1, with TRBD1 matching 12 bases. Sequencing was carried out using whole blood. CDR3 residues: CASSPRDRGLWAFF. CDR3 nucleotides: TGTGCCAGCAGCCCCCGGGACAGGGGGCTATGGGCTTTCTTT. Full variable domain (outside the CDR3, taken from reference TRBV2 and TRBJ1-1): EPEVTQTPSHQVTQMGQEVILRCVPISNHLYFYWYRQILGQKVEFLVSFYNNEISEKSEIFDDQFSVERPDGSNFTLKIRSTKLEDSAMYFCASSPRDRGLWAFFGQGTRLTVV.